This is a list of T cell receptor beta chains from one sample in a study of blood T cells in healthy people across ages. TCRdb re-analysed the 5' RACE reads in MiXCR, keeping a single row per CDR3 protein. The profile covers over a million distinct CDR3 sequences, with roughly 60% appearing a single time and about 6.3% taken by the ten largest. The material sequenced was blood. These TCRs come from a man in his late teens or twenties in good health. The CDR3 runs from the conserved cysteine through the conserved F or W. The D gene is left open where the match is weak. Clone size, where shown, is once, few, many, or a class for clones that have expanded.

clone_size: .; v_call: TRBV14; j_call: TRBJ2-1; d_call: .; cdr3_aa: CASSSDGHEQFF; cdr3_nt: TGTGCCAGCAGCTCCGATGGCCATGAGCAGTTCTTC
clone_size: .; v_call: TRBV10-3; j_call: TRBJ2-7; d_call: TRBD2; cdr3_aa: CAISETRTSGRALNEQYF; cdr3_nt: TGTGCCATCAGCGAGACACGGACTAGCGGGAGGGCCCTGAATGAGCAGTACTTC
clone_size: once; v_call: TRBV6-5; j_call: TRBJ2-7; d_call: .; cdr3_aa: CASSYGPSDEQYF; cdr3_nt: TGTGCCAGCAGTTACGGGCCTTCCGACGAGCAGTACTTC
clone_size: .; v_call: TRBV4-1; j_call: TRBJ1-2; d_call: .; cdr3_aa: CASSPLTGYGYTF; cdr3_nt: TGCGCCAGCAGCCCCCTGACAGGCTATGGCTACACCTTC
clone_size: .; v_call: TRBV10-3; j_call: TRBJ2-6; d_call: .; cdr3_aa: CAISEISGANVLTF; cdr3_nt: TGTGCCATCAGTGAGATCTCTGGGGCCAACGTCCTGACTTTC
clone_size: few; v_call: TRBV3-1; j_call: TRBJ2-1; d_call: .; cdr3_aa: CASSLTLRGDEQFF; cdr3_nt: TGTGCCAGCAGCCTTACTCTCAGGGGTGATGAGCAGTTCTTC
clone_size: few; v_call: TRBV5-1; j_call: TRBJ2-5; d_call: .; cdr3_aa: CASSLAALEETQYF; cdr3_nt: TGCGCCAGCAGCTTGGCCGCCCTGGAGGAGACCCAGTACTTC
clone_size: .; v_call: TRBV9; j_call: TRBJ2-6; d_call: .; cdr3_aa: CASTDPLTGAGRGANVLTF; cdr3_nt: TGTGCCAGCACCGATCCTCTGACAGGTGCAGGGCGGGGGGCCAACGTCCTGACTTTC
clone_size: .; v_call: TRBV11-2; j_call: TRBJ1-1; d_call: .; cdr3_aa: CASSLDTGRGAFF; cdr3_nt: TGTGCCAGCAGCTTAGATACCGGGAGGGGAGCTTTCTTT
clone_size: .; v_call: TRBV20-1; j_call: TRBJ1-5; d_call: TRBD1; cdr3_aa: CSAGDSYQPQHF; cdr3_nt: TGCAGTGCGGGGGACAGCTATCAGCCCCAGCATTTT
clone_size: .; v_call: TRBV6-1; j_call: TRBJ2-7; d_call: .; cdr3_aa: CASSEQPTRSGPYEQYF; cdr3_nt: TGTGCCAGCAGTGAACAACCGACTAGGAGCGGCCCCTACGAGCAGTACTTC
clone_size: .; v_call: TRBV6-5; j_call: TRBJ1-1; d_call: .; cdr3_aa: CASSYDLNTEAFF; cdr3_nt: TGTGCCAGCAGTTATGACCTAAACACTGAAGCTTTCTTT
clone_size: .; v_call: TRBV27; j_call: TRBJ2-7; d_call: .; cdr3_aa: CASRASGGQPYEQYF; cdr3_nt: TGTGCCAGCAGAGCCTCCGGGGGGCAACCATACGAGCAGTACTTC
clone_size: .; v_call: TRBV20-1; j_call: TRBJ2-1; d_call: .; cdr3_aa: CSAPKGIGNNEQFF; cdr3_nt: TGCAGTGCCCCGAAAGGGATAGGGAACAATGAGCAGTTCTTC
clone_size: .; v_call: TRBV29-1; j_call: TRBJ1-2; d_call: .; cdr3_aa: CSVETQGYYGYTF; cdr3_nt: TGCAGCGTTGAAACCCAGGGGTACTATGGCTACACCTTC
clone_size: .; v_call: TRBV11-1; j_call: TRBJ2-3; d_call: .; cdr3_aa: CASSKSRAADTQYF; cdr3_nt: TGTGCCAGCAGCAAATCAAGGGCCGCAGATACGCAGTATTTT
clone_size: few; v_call: TRBV4-1; j_call: TRBJ1-5; d_call: .; cdr3_aa: CASSQSDGYQPQHF; cdr3_nt: TGCGCCAGCAGCCAATCGGACGGATATCAGCCCCAGCATTTT
clone_size: few; v_call: TRBV5-1; j_call: TRBJ2-5; d_call: .; cdr3_aa: CASSSTTAQETQYF; cdr3_nt: TGCGCCAGCAGCTCTACGACAGCCCAAGAGACCCAGTACTTC
clone_size: few; v_call: TRBV2; j_call: TRBJ1-2; d_call: TRBD1; cdr3_aa: CASSQQRQGGYGYTF; cdr3_nt: TGTGCCAGCAGTCAACAGCGACAGGGGGGCTATGGCTACACCTTC
clone_size: .; v_call: TRBV29-1; j_call: TRBJ2-7; d_call: TRBD1; cdr3_aa: CSVEVPGTGEQYF; cdr3_nt: TGCAGCGTTGAAGTCCCCGGGACAGGCGAGCAGTACTTC
clone_size: few; v_call: TRBV18; j_call: TRBJ1-4; d_call: .; cdr3_aa: CASSPPIGVYLSQQRTNEKLFF; cdr3_nt: TGTGCCAGCTCACCACCGATTGGTGTCTATTTAAGCCAGCAGCGGACTAATGAAAAACTGTTTTTT
clone_size: .; v_call: TRBV4-3; j_call: TRBJ1-1; d_call: .; cdr3_aa: CASSQDRGLNTEAFF; cdr3_nt: TGCGCCAGCAGCCAAGACAGGGGCCTGAACACTGAAGCTTTCTTT
clone_size: .; v_call: TRBV2; j_call: TRBJ2-5; d_call: TRBD2; cdr3_aa: CASIVGGAGETQYF; cdr3_nt: TGTGCCAGCATAGTCGGGGGGGCCGGAGAGACCCAGTACTTC
clone_size: .; v_call: TRBV3-1; j_call: TRBJ2-3; d_call: .; cdr3_aa: CASSARQKGVGTDTQYF; cdr3_nt: TGTGCCAGCAGCGCGAGACAAAAGGGAGTCGGCACAGATACGCAGTATTTT
clone_size: .; v_call: TRBV14; j_call: TRBJ2-7; d_call: .; cdr3_aa: CASSQDFALKALEQYF; cdr3_nt: TGTGCCAGCAGCCAAGATTTCGCCCTCAAAGCCCTCGAGCAGTACTTC
clone_size: .; v_call: TRBV12-3/TRBV12-4; j_call: TRBJ2-3; d_call: .; cdr3_aa: CASRDNRNTDTQYF; cdr3_nt: TGTGCCAGCAGGGACAACAGGAACACAGATACGCAGTATTTT
clone_size: .; v_call: TRBV7-9; j_call: TRBJ2-7; d_call: .; cdr3_aa: CASSTSDGYEQYF; cdr3_nt: TGTGCCAGCAGCACCTCGGACGGCTACGAGCAGTACTTC
clone_size: few; v_call: TRBV4-3; j_call: TRBJ2-3; d_call: TRBD2; cdr3_aa: CASSQALAGVDTQYF; cdr3_nt: TGCGCCAGCAGCCAAGCACTAGCGGGGGTCGATACGCAGTATTTT
clone_size: .; v_call: TRBV7-7; j_call: TRBJ2-1; d_call: .; cdr3_aa: CASSSGLARAPFEEQFF; cdr3_nt: TGTGCTAGCAGCTCGGGGCTCGCAAGGGCCCCCTTCGAGGAGCAGTTCTTC
clone_size: .; v_call: TRBV14; j_call: TRBJ2-4; d_call: TRBD1; cdr3_aa: CASSQLPTGTGTLAKNIQYF; cdr3_nt: TGTGCCAGCAGCCAACTCCCGACCGGGACAGGGACTTTAGCCAAAAACATTCAGTACTTC
clone_size: .; v_call: TRBV20-1; j_call: TRBJ2-3; d_call: TRBD2; cdr3_aa: CSARDVAGGLGDTQYF; cdr3_nt: TGCAGTGCTAGAGATGTAGCGGGGGGGCTAGGAGATACGCAGTATTTT
clone_size: .; v_call: TRBV20-1; j_call: TRBJ2-7; d_call: TRBD1; cdr3_aa: CSARTGKTYEQYF; cdr3_nt: TGCAGTGCAAGGACAGGGAAAACCTACGAGCAGTACTTC
clone_size: few; v_call: TRBV29-1; j_call: TRBJ2-7; d_call: TRBD2; cdr3_aa: CSVEDRGGPRGEQYF; cdr3_nt: TGCAGCGTTGAAGATCGGGGGGGGCCCCGGGGCGAGCAGTACTTC
clone_size: .; v_call: TRBV2; j_call: TRBJ2-7; d_call: .; cdr3_aa: CASSEGVGLLYEQYF; cdr3_nt: TGTGCCAGCAGTGAAGGGGTGGGACTGCTCTACGAGCAGTACTTC
clone_size: .; v_call: TRBV4-1; j_call: TRBJ1-1; d_call: .; cdr3_aa: CASSQFLGGVAEAFF; cdr3_nt: TGCGCCAGCAGCCAATTCTTAGGGGGAGTAGCTGAAGCTTTCTTT
clone_size: few; v_call: TRBV4-1; j_call: TRBJ1-1; d_call: .; cdr3_aa: CASSQESGLETEAFF; cdr3_nt: TGCGCCAGCAGCCAAGAGAGTGGGCTGGAGACTGAAGCTTTCTTT
clone_size: .; v_call: TRBV6-1; j_call: TRBJ1-2; d_call: .; cdr3_aa: CASSEGNRSGYTF; cdr3_nt: TGTGCCAGCAGTGAAGGCAACAGGTCTGGCTACACCTTC
clone_size: .; v_call: TRBV4-2; j_call: TRBJ2-1; d_call: .; cdr3_aa: CASSQERVNNEQFF; cdr3_nt: TGTGCCAGCAGCCAAGAGCGGGTAAACAATGAGCAGTTCTTC
clone_size: .; v_call: TRBV6-5; j_call: TRBJ2-7; d_call: .; cdr3_aa: CASSYSVRGEQYF; cdr3_nt: TGTGCCAGCAGTTACTCGGTCAGGGGCGAGCAGTACTTC
clone_size: .; v_call: TRBV20-1; j_call: TRBJ1-3; d_call: .; cdr3_aa: CSARPPGNTIYF; cdr3_nt: TGCAGTGCTAGGCCCCCTGGAAACACCATATATTTT
clone_size: .; v_call: TRBV10-3; j_call: TRBJ2-7; d_call: .; cdr3_aa: CAISGPGDEQYF; cdr3_nt: TGTGCCATCAGTGGCCCGGGGGACGAGCAGTACTTC
clone_size: .; v_call: TRBV27; j_call: TRBJ2-3; d_call: .; cdr3_aa: CASSSGLISTDTQYF; cdr3_nt: TGTGCCAGCAGCTCAGGTCTAATAAGCACAGATACGCAGTATTTT
clone_size: few; v_call: TRBV4-2; j_call: TRBJ2-7; d_call: .; cdr3_aa: CASSQGSVAYEQYF; cdr3_nt: TGTGCCAGCAGCCAAGGGTCGGTTGCCTACGAGCAGTACTTC
clone_size: .; v_call: TRBV4-3; j_call: TRBJ1-5; d_call: .; cdr3_aa: CASSQDRTYNQPQHF; cdr3_nt: TGCGCCAGCAGCCAAGACCGGACGTACAATCAGCCCCAGCATTTT
clone_size: few; v_call: TRBV6-2/TRBV6-3; j_call: TRBJ2-5; d_call: .; cdr3_aa: CASSYFAHPYQETQYF; cdr3_nt: TGTGCCAGCAGTTACTTTGCCCACCCGTACCAAGAGACCCAGTACTTC
clone_size: few; v_call: TRBV20-1; j_call: TRBJ2-5; d_call: .; cdr3_aa: CSADGGGLQYYQETQYF; cdr3_nt: TGCAGTGCCGACGGCGGAGGACTCCAGTATTATCAAGAGACCCAGTACTTC
clone_size: .; v_call: TRBV7-2; j_call: TRBJ2-5; d_call: TRBD2; cdr3_aa: CASSLAGVGETQYF; cdr3_nt: TGTGCCAGCAGCCTAGCGGGGGTAGGAGAGACCCAGTACTTC
clone_size: .; v_call: TRBV30; j_call: TRBJ2-5; d_call: .; cdr3_aa: CAWSDGLPETQYF; cdr3_nt: TGTGCCTGGAGTGATGGCCTCCCAGAGACCCAGTACTTC
clone_size: .; v_call: TRBV29-1; j_call: TRBJ2-5; d_call: .; cdr3_aa: CSVGTLQETQYF; cdr3_nt: TGCAGCGTCGGGACATTACAAGAGACCCAGTACTTC
clone_size: .; v_call: TRBV6-2/TRBV6-3; j_call: TRBJ2-1; d_call: TRBD2; cdr3_aa: CASSYTTLRTSGSRSSYNEQFF; cdr3_nt: TGTGCCAGCAGTTACACCACCCTTCGGACTAGCGGGAGTCGTAGCTCCTACAATGAGCAGTTCTTC
clone_size: .; v_call: TRBV2; j_call: TRBJ1-1; d_call: TRBD1; cdr3_aa: CASSKDRDAFF; cdr3_nt: TGTGCCAGCAGTAAGGACAGGGACGCTTTCTTT
clone_size: .; v_call: TRBV7-2; j_call: TRBJ2-7; d_call: .; cdr3_aa: CASSSEAIGFYEQYF; cdr3_nt: TGTGCCAGCAGCTCCGAGGCCATTGGTTTCTACGAGCAGTACTTC
clone_size: .; v_call: TRBV27; j_call: TRBJ1-1; d_call: .; cdr3_aa: CASSKDTSGAEAFF; cdr3_nt: TGTGCCAGCAGTAAAGACACGTCGGGTGCTGAAGCTTTCTTT